Listed below are T cell receptor beta chains from one sample, sequenced in a study of molecular identifiers for immune sequencing clone quantification. TCRdb re-derived calls from the PCR reads in MiXCR, one entry per CDR3 protein. This sample has about 630,000 distinct CDR3 sequences, with approximately 24% found just once. The specimen was naive CD8+ T cells from blood, with Jurkat cell RNA spiked in. The receptor source for this set is a human donor in good health. Some libraries in this study had Jurkat cell RNA spiked in. The CDR3 runs from the conserved cysteine through the conserved F or W. A D gene is named only where the DNA matches it firmly. Not all rows give a size; the values are once, few, many and, for expanded clones, a class.

many | TRBD2 | TRBJ2-6 | TRBV5-5 | CASSLLAGVGGANVLTF
. | TRBD2 | TRBJ2-1 | TRBV20-1 | CSARISPFIGTSGRYNEQFF
few | TRBD2 | TRBJ2-3 | TRBV4-1 | CASSPTSGLGDTQYF
few | TRBD1 | TRBJ1-4 | TRBV3-1 | CASSQAGTGDEKLFF
many | . | TRBJ1-5 | TRBV5-6 | CASSLSSSNQPQHF
many | . | TRBJ2-7 | TRBV14 | CASSQPGPKAYEQYF
. | . | TRBJ2-4 | TRBV3-2 | CFWASGGIAKNIQYF
few | TRBD2 | TRBJ2-1 | TRBV10-3 | CAITTSGGGPAFF
. | . | TRBJ1-6 | TRBV20-1 | CSATKGDYSHLHF
many | . | TRBJ2-7 | TRBV5-1 | CASSPDIYRTPTYEQYF
. | . | TRBJ2-7 | TRBV27 | CASRQASGDDEQYF
. | . | TRBJ2-5 | TRBV30 | CAWQTASSGEPPSF
few | . | TRBJ1-5 | TRBV18 | CASSPPGPLGEPQHF
few | TRBD2 | TRBJ2-2 | TRBV29-1 | CSVLGGFGTGELFF
many | . | TRBJ2-1 | TRBV4-3 | CASSQGVGTGEQFF
. | TRBD2 | TRBJ2-7 | TRBV6-2/TRBV6-3 | CAITQGTSGAYEQYF
once | TRBD1 | TRBJ1-1 | TRBV30 | CAWGQGVGAFF
few | . | TRBJ2-1 | TRBV20-1 | CSADPTDYSYNEQFF
. | . | TRBJ2-1 | TRBV5-6 | CASSLATRGNEQFF
many | . | TRBJ2-7 | TRBV4-2 | CASSQEIQDEQYF
many | . | TRBJ1-1 | TRBV7-2 | CASSLVQSTEAFF
. | TRBD1 | TRBJ1-1 | TRBV6-2/TRBV6-3 | CASSYSRDRGDTEAFF
few | TRBD2 | TRBJ2-1 | TRBV4-3 | CASSYGRGGALRNEQFF
few | TRBD1 | TRBJ1-6 | TRBV27 | CASSSKQGAWNSPLHF
many | TRBD1 | TRBJ2-7 | TRBV9 | CASSATGTGVDEQYF
many | . | TRBJ2-2 | TRBV30 | CAWSEGTGELFF
few | . | TRBJ2-1 | TRBV13 | CASTPPVEGEQFF
few | TRBD2 | TRBJ2-5 | TRBV6-2/TRBV6-3 | CASSQGRTSGTGKPQYF
. | . | TRBJ2-5 | TRBV18 | CASSPEGGQETQYF
many | . | TRBJ1-3 | TRBV4-1 | CASSIKGGNTIYF
few | TRBD1 | TRBJ2-2 | TRBV4-3 | CASSHHTPGQGIAGELFF
few | . | TRBJ2-7 | TRBV20-1 | CSARAGSAYEQYF
. | . | TRBJ2-7 | TRBV19 | CASSPGLHSYEQYF
many | . | TRBJ1-3 | TRBV7-9 | CASSPRSSSGNTIYF
. | . | TRBJ2-7 | TRBV10-3 | CAISEAGNSYEQNF
. | . | TRBJ2-5 | TRBV24-1 | CATSDKTGTKETQYF
. | . | TRBJ2-6 | TRBV3-1 | CASSQGTALVVNVQTF
. | TRBD1 | TRBJ2-7 | TRBV24-1 | CATSGRDSYYEQYF
. | TRBD1 | TRBJ2-7 | TRBV28 | CASRSSGQIYEQYF
few | . | TRBJ1-1 | TRBV21-1 | CASSKVVQGASTEAFF
many | TRBD1 | TRBJ2-7 | TRBV4-2 | CASSQDQLGQGAGEQYF
few | . | TRBJ1-2 | TRBV12-3/TRBV12-4 | CASSSPVYGYTF
many | TRBD2 | TRBJ2-7 | TRBV4-1 | CASSQEEGGEQYF
many | . | TRBJ2-5 | TRBV28 | CASSLGPAWGETQYF
. | . | TRBJ1-6 | TRBV19 | CASSPSPISRDNSPLHF
many | . | TRBJ1-1 | TRBV4-3 | CASSQRGYMNTEAFF
. | . | TRBJ1-1 | TRBV27 | CASRTMNTEPFF
many | . | TRBJ2-7 | TRBV6-5 | CASSYTVEGEQYF
. | . | TRBJ1-1 | TRBV5-6 | CASSPERGGTEAFF
. | . | TRBJ1-1 | TRBV2 | CASSETGYAEAFF
few | . | TRBJ1-5 | TRBV19 | CASSMFPRGNQPQHF
many | TRBD2 | TRBJ2-3 | TRBV20-1 | CSARDGGAGVVDTQYF